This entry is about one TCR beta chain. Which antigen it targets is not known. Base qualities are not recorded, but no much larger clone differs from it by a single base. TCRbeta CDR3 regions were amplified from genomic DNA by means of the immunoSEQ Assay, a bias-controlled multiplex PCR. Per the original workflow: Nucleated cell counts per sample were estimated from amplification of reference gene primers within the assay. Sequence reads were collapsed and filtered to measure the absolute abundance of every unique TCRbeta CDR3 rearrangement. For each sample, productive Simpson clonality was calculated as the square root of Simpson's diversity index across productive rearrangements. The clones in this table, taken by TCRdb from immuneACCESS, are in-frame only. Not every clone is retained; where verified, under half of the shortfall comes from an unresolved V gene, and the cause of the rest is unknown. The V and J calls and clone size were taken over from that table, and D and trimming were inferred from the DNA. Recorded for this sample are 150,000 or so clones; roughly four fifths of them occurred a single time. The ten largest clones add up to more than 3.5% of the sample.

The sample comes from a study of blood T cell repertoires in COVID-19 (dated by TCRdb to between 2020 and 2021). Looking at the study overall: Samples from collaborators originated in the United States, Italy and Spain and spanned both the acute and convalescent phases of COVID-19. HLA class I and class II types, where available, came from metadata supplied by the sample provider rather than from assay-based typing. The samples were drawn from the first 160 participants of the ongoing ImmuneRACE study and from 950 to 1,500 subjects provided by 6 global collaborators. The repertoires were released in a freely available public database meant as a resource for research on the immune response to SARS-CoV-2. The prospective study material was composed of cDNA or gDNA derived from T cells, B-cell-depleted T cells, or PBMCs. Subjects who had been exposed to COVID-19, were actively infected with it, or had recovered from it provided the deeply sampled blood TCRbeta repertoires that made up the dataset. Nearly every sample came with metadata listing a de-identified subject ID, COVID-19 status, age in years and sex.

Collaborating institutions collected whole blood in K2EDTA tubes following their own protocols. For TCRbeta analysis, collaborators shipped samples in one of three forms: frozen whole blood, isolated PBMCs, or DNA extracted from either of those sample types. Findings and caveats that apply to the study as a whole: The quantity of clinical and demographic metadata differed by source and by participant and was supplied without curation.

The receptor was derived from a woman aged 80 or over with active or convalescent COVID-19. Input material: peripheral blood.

The CDR3 in this case is CASSLFQGEPLHF. In nucleotides, the sequence is TGCGCCAGCAGCTTGTTCCAGGGTGAACCCCTCCACTTT. Here the chain combines TRBV5-1 and TRBJ1-6; TRBD1 could be the D gene, as 5 bases match. The CDR3, from cysteine to phenylalanine, totals 13 residues. Solely the CDR3 DNA is kept, with 39 bases framed from the first base. Via the germline V gene, CDR1 is SGHRS and CDR2 YFSETQ. V and J lose 1 base and 12 bases, and a span of 11 bases separates them.